The rows below give T cell receptor beta chains drawn from one sample of a study of cytomegalovirus exposure and HLA in healthy donors. The repertoire was sequenced with immunoSEQ multiplex PCR; TCRdb's copy has only in-frame clones and lacks some. The table includes around 150,000 clones, about 88% detected once. Sequencing input: PBMCs. The receptors were sampled from a man aged 18 to 29 in good health and CMV-seropositive. CDR3s include the opening cysteine and the closing phenylalanine or tryptophan.

j_gene,v_gene,CDR3aa
TRBJ2-5,TRBV5-1,CASSQDRGHGETQYF
TRBJ1-5,TRBV9,CASSPTGESNQPQHF
TRBJ1-5,TRBV7-8,CASSPGGPASNQPQHF
TRBJ2-7,TRBV5-1,CASSLEGHRSYEQYF
TRBJ1-1,TRBV18,CASSPGAANTEAFF
TRBJ2-3,TRBV4-2,CASSQGFELTVDTQYF
TRBJ2-5,TRBV10-3,CAHAGGKSQETQYF
TRBJ2-5,TRBV5-6,CASSFPGGGGSFSQETQYF
TRBJ2-1,TRBV7-7,CASSKTSGGYNEQFF
TRBJ1-5,TRBV7-2,CASRPDRDSYQPQHF
TRBJ2-5,TRBV4-2,CASRQGSLAGGQETQYF
TRBJ2-1,TRBV9,CASSVGQGLRDEQFF
TRBJ2-5,TRBV14,CASSHTGEPKGREYF
TRBJ2-3,TRBV6-5,CASRTGPRRDTQYF
TRBJ1-4,TRBV7-6,CASSKTGTGGEKLFF
TRBJ2-3,TRBV9,CASSSQSRGSSYSADTQYF
TRBJ2-7,TRBV11-2,CASSLLPGLAGGPYEQYF
TRBJ1-5,TRBV27,CASSLKGGYSNQPQHF
TRBJ1-1,TRBV20-1,CSAAQAGAFF
TRBJ1-1,TRBV6-6,CASSYEGSTEAFF
TRBJ1-2,TRBV29-1,CSVGDSGFGYTF
TRBJ2-6,TRBV4-3,CASSQDRRGAGANGLTF
TRBJ2-1,TRBV4-1,CASSPLLGVWNEQFF
TRBJ2-2,TRBV18,CASSPAGNPNTGELFF
TRBJ2-5,TRBV2,CASSEEWTGQETQYF
TRBJ2-7,TRBV18,CASSIQAGAEQYF
TRBJ1-5,TRBV10-1,CASRLLGGNQPQHF
TRBJ2-5,TRBV20-1,CSAPSQETQYF
TRBJ1-1,TRBV9,CASSASGVGTEAFF
TRBJ2-1,TRBV13,CASSFWSEQGFFF
TRBJ2-2,TRBV18,CASSPPSGYTGELFF
TRBJ2-7,TRBV7-2,CASSLPSGGVYEQYF
TRBJ2-1,TRBV19,CASTTPKGSSSYNEQFF
TRBJ2-1,TRBV5-5,CASSFLLAAYNEQFF
TRBJ1-1,TRBV19,CASSKQGQVRTEAFF
TRBJ2-1,TRBV29-1,CSVEDPLAGGPDEQFF
TRBJ2-7,TRBV5-1,CASSSDGLNYEQYF
TRBJ1-4,TRBV6-5,CASSYSSVDDNEKLFF
TRBJ1-2,TRBV18,CASSPGRLNYGYTF
TRBJ1-1,TRBV2,CASSEVENRPNTEAFF
TRBJ2-2,TRBV9,CASSPLGLPGGELFF
TRBJ2-6,TRBV11-2,CASSSSGVGSGANVLTF
TRBJ2-6,TRBV6-5,CASSLLEANGLTF
TRBJ2-7,TRBV18,CASSPGVAGSWNEQYF
TRBJ2-6,TRBV19,CASSTAGYLSVLTF
TRBJ2-3,TRBV29-1,CSVETGTDTQYF
TRBJ2-3,TRBV25-1,CASRPRSGAASDTQYF
TRBJ2-6,TRBV7-3,CASRGALANVLTF
TRBJ1-5,TRBV2,CASTGMGSNQSQHF
TRBJ2-5,TRBV20-1,CSARAGTAQYF
TRBJ2-5,TRBV29-1,CSVHRYQETQYF
TRBJ1-5,TRBV7-2,CASSSRQGDQPQHF
TRBJ1-2,TRBV7-9,CASSSKQGSNYGYTF
TRBJ1-1,TRBV5-4,CARQVAFF
TRBJ2-2,TRBV5-1,CASSTGTSGGPTGELFF
TRBJ1-1,TRBV5-1,CASSLGRGADTEAFF
TRBJ1-1,TRBV7-9,CASSLVSGGEAFF
TRBJ2-7,TRBV5-4,CASSLTGGGTYEQYF
TRBJ1-1,TRBV5-4,CASSPTGNTEAFF
TRBJ2-4,TRBV6-1,CASRGGTGKNIQYF